This TCR beta chain was retrieved from a study of blood T cells in healthy people across ages. The overall study: About one barcoded beta molecule per two T cells came from capture by template switching.

A sample-barcoded 5' primer and a J-beta primer mix were used in a second PCR of roughly 6 to 11 cycles. Carrying 12 random nucleotides, a template-switch adaptor labeled each individual cDNA molecule. TCRdb ran MiXCR on the 5' RACE reads and lists one entry per CDR3 protein. The sample consists of 1.5 million to 1.8 million distinct CDR3 sequences, 42% of them appearing once. Germline loops: CDR1 SGHVS, CDR2 FQNEAQ. This CDR3 is built from 13 residues. Trimming took 3 bases from V and 6 from J, leaving 6 bases between them. The chain joins TRBV7-8 to TRBJ1-6; no firm D call. The specimen sequenced was blood. This receptor was obtained from a young woman in good health. The CDR3 bases are TGTGCCAGCAGCTTTGACACTAATTCACCCCTCCACTTT. Its protein is CASSFDTNSPLHF.